The subject of this entry is one T cell receptor (beta chain). This specimen comes from a study of blood T cell repertoires in COVID-19. Study at large: COVID-19 samples collected from the United States, Italy and Spain covered acute and convalescent phases. PBMCs, B-cell-depleted T cells, or T cells provided the cDNA or gDNA that made up the material.

The junction had 9 bases not matched to a gene; V was cut back by 4 bases and J by 2 bases. Germline V gene lookup returns CDR1 SGHVS and CDR2 FQNEAQ. This CDR3 is built from 16 residues. Study processing details: Estimated nucleated cell counts came from reference gene primer amplification. Assay: immunoSEQ multiplex PCR; the TCRdb copy retains only in-frame clones and omits some. The V and J calls and the clone size are those of that table, but D and trimming were determined from the DNA. The table shows tens of thousands of clones, with about 89% occurring only once. Material: peripheral blood. This clonotype originated in an older woman with acute or convalescent COVID-19. V gene TRBV7-8 combines with J gene TRBJ2-5, with TRBD1 matching over 8 bases. CDR3 amino acids: CASSSAGTGKQETQYF. As DNA, the CDR3 is TGTGCCAGCAGCTCGGCCGGGACAGGCAAACAAGAGACCCAGTACTTC.